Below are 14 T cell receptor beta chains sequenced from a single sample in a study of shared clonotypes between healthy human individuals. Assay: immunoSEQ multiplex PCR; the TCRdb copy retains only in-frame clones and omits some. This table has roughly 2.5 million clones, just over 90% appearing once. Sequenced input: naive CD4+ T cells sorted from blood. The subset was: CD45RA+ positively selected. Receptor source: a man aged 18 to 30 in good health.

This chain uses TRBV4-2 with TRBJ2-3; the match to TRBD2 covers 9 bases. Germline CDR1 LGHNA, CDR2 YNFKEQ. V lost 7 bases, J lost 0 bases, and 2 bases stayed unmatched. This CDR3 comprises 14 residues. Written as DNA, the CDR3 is TGTGCCAGCAACAGCGGGGGGAGCACAGATACGCAGTATTTT. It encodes CASNSGGSTDTQYF.

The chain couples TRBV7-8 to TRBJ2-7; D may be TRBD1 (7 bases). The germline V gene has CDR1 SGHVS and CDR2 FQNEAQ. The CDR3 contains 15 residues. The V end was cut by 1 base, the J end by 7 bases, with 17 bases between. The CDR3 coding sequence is TGTGCCAGCAGCTTAGTGGAGGGGGCAAGAAGAGAGCAGTACTTC. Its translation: CASSLVEGARREQYF.

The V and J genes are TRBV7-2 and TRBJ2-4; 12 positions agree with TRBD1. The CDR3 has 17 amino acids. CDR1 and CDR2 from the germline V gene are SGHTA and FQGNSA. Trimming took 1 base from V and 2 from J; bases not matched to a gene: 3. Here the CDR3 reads CASSLGDRGPPKNIQYF. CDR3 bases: TGTGCCAGCAGCTTAGGGGACAGGGGGCCTCCCAAAAACATTCAGTACTTC.

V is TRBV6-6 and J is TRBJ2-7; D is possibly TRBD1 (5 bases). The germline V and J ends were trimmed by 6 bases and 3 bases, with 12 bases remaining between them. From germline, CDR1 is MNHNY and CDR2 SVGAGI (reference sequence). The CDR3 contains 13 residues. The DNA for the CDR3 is TGTGCCAGCAGGGTAGGGCAGGGCTACGAGCAGTACTTC. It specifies CASRVGQGYEQYF.

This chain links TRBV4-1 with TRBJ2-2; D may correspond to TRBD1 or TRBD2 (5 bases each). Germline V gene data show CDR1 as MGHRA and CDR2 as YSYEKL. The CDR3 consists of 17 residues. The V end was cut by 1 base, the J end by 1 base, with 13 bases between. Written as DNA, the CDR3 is TGCGCCAGCAGCCAAGTACGAGGGGTGAAGAACACCGGGGAGCTGTTTTTT. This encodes CASSQVRGVKNTGELFF.

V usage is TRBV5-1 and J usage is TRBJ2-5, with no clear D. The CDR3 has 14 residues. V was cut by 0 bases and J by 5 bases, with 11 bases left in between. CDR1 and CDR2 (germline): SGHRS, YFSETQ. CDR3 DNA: TGCGCCAGCAGCTTGGGTCTCATGGGGGAGACCCAGTACTTC. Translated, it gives CASSLGLMGETQYF. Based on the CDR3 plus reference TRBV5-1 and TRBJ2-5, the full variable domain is KAGVTQTPRYLIKTRGQQVTLSCSPISGHRSVSWYQQTPGQGLQFLFEYFSETQRNKGNFPGRFSGRQFSNSRSEMNVSTLELGDSALYLCASSLGLMGETQYFGPGTRLLVL.

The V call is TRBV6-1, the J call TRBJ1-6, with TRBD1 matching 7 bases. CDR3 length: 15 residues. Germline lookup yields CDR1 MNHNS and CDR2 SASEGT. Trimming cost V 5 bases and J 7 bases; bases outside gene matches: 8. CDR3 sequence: CASSRQGPLNSPLHF. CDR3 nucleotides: TGTGCCAGCAGTCGACAGGGCCCTTTGAATTCACCCCTCCACTTT.

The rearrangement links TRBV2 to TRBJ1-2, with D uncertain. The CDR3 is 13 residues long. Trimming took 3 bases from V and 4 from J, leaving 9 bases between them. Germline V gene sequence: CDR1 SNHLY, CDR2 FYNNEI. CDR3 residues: CASSDSSVYGYTF. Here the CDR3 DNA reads TGTGCCAGCAGTGATTCATCCGTCTATGGCTACACCTTC.

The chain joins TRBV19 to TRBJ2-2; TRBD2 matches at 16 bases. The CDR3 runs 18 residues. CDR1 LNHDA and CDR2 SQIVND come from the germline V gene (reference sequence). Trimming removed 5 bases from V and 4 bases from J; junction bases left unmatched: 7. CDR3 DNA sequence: TGTGCCAGTAGTGCGGGACTAGCGGGAGGGCCAGTCACCGGGGAGCTGTTTTTT. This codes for CASSAGLAGGPVTGELFF.

The CDR3 nucleotides read TGTGCCAGCAGCGTGGGACAGGGTGGCGAAAAACTGTTTTTT. Its translation is CASSVGQGGEKLFF. V and J are TRBV5-4 and TRBJ1-4, with 9 bases identical to TRBD1. The CDR3 is 14 amino acids. Per germline, CDR1 SGHNT and CDR2 YYREEE (reference sequence). Trimming at V came to 4 bases and at J to 8 bases, leaving 6 bases not matched to a gene.

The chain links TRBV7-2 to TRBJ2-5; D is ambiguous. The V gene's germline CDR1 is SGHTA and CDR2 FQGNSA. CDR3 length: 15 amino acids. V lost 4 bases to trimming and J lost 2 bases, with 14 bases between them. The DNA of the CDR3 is TGTGCCAGCAGCTCACGTAGCCCCGGGCAAGAGACCCAGTACTTC. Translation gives CASSSRSPGQETQYF.

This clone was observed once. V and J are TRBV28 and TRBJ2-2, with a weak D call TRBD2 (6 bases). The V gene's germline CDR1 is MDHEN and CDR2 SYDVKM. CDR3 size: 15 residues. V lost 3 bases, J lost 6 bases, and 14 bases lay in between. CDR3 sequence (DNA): TGTGCCAGCAGTTTCTGGAGGGAGGCGCCCGGGGAGCTGTTTTTT. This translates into CASSFWREAPGELFF. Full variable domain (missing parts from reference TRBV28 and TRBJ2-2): DVKVTQSSRYLVKRTGEKVFLECVQDMDHENMFWYRQDPGLGLRLIYFSYDVKMKEKGDIPEGYSVSREKKERFSLILESASTNQTSMYLCASSFWREAPGELFFGEGSRLTVL.

The DNA for the CDR3 is TGTGCCAGCAGCCTCCTTCCCGGCAGTCCTCAGACAGATACGCAGTATTTT. This sequence encodes CASSLLPGSPQTDTQYF. This chain joins TRBV7-3 and TRBJ2-3; D ambiguous. The CDR3 is 17 residues long. The germline V gene has CDR1 SGHTA and CDR2 FQGTGA. The germline V and J ends were trimmed by 5 bases and 3 bases, with 21 bases remaining between them.

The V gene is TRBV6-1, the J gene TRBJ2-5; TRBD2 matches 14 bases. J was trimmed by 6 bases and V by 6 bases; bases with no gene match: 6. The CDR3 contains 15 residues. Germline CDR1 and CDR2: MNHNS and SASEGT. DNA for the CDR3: TGTGCCAGCAGGCCGACTAGCGGGGGGGTAAAGACCCAGTACTTC. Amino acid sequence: CASRPTSGGVKTQYF.